The source of this TCR beta chain is a study of blood T cell repertoires in COVID-19. The wider study: Collection of acute and convalescent COVID-19 samples took place in the United States, Italy and Spain. The analysed material was cDNA or gDNA that came from T cells, B-cell-depleted T cells, or PBMCs.

Method: immunoSEQ multiplex PCR; TCRdb's copy keeps in-frame clones and lacks some. Among under 400,000 clones, 85% to 90% were seen once, and the ten largest hold about 0.94%. Germline V gene data show CDR1 as SNHLY and CDR2 as FYNNEI. Trimming cost V 4 bases and J 7 bases, with 11 bases left between them. The length of the CDR3 is 13 residues. Assignments of participants to cohorts depended upon their own reported clinical history. This receptor was identified in a woman in her twenties or thirties who had been exposed to COVID-19. The sequencing input was PBMCs or T cells enriched from blood (not recorded which). The genes are TRBV2 and TRBJ1-5; D is possibly TRBD1 (6 bases). The CDR3 is CASSVSGDQPQHF. The CDR3 bases are TGTGCCAGCAGTGTATCAGGGGACCAGCCCCAGCATTTT.